One sample yielded the 28 T cell receptor beta chains listed below, sequenced in a study of early T cells in non-severe SARS-CoV-2 infection. TCRdb passed the 5' RACE reads through MiXCR, listing each CDR3 protein once. There are 80,000 or so distinct CDR3 sequences in the sample; 11% to 15% occur only once, and under 4% lies in the top ten. Sequencing input: whole blood. These receptors were collected from an adult who was a healthcare worker with PCR-confirmed SARS-CoV-2 infection or an uninfected control (not recorded which).

This clonotype was counted ten times or more. The chain has TRBV6-1 and TRBJ1-5; D uncertain. The CDR3 is 12 amino acids. V lost 8 bases to trimming and J lost 11 bases, with 16 bases between them. Germline assignment: CDR1 MNHNS and CDR2 SASEGT. CDR3 residues: CASGPNESAQHF. The CDR3 coding sequence is TGTGCCAGCGGGCCTAACGAATCAGCCCAGCATTTT.

In DNA, the CDR3 is TGTGCCAGCAGGACTAGCGGGACCAATGAGCAGTTCTTC. It translates to CASRTSGTNEQFF. The gene calls are TRBV6-5 and TRBJ2-1; 11 bases align to TRBD2. Germline V CDR1 and CDR2: MNHEY, SVGAGI. V dropped 6 bases and J dropped 6; count of bases not matched to a gene: 1. The CDR3 is made up of 13 amino acids.

J is TRBJ2-1 and V is TRBV7-2, with 8 bases fitting TRBD2. Germline lookup yields CDR1 SGHTA and CDR2 FQGNSA. The CDR3 sequence is 15 residues long. With V trimmed by 6 bases and J by 10 bases, 14 bases remained unmatched. DNA for the CDR3: TGTGCCAGCAGTTGGAGCGGGGGTGGAGGTCGGGAGCAGTTCTTC. This sequence encodes CASSWSGGGGREQFF.

This clonotype has ten or more counts. The chain employs TRBV3-1 and TRBJ1-1; D unclear. Looked up from germline, CDR1 is LGHDT and CDR2 is YNNKEL (reference sequence). This CDR3 region has 15 residues. The ends were cut back, 0 bases at V and 7 bases at J, with 15 bases in the middle. The CDR3 spells CASSQDLGFDREAFF. CDR3 sequence (DNA): TGTGCCAGCAGCCAAGATCTTGGTTTCGACCGTGAAGCTTTCTTT.

The chain combines TRBV10-3 with TRBJ2-7; D unresolved. This CDR3 is built from 12 residues. Germline assignment: CDR1 ENHRY and CDR2 SYGVKD. The V gene lost 1 base and the J gene lost 3 bases, with 4 bases spanning the gap. The CDR3 DNA reads as TGTGCCATCAGTGAGTTGGTCTACGAGCAGTACTTC. Its translation is CAISELVYEQYF.

This clonotype was seen ten or more times. V is TRBV10-3 and J is TRBJ2-5, with TRBD1 identical over 7 bases. With V trimmed by 5 bases and J by 1 base, 7 bases remained unmatched. From germline, CDR1 is ENHRY and CDR2 SYGVKD. There are 15 residues in the CDR3. CDR3 loop: CAISSGQEIQETQYF. In DNA, the CDR3 is TGTGCCATCAGTAGTGGACAGGAGATCCAAGAGACCCAGTACTTC.

The CDR3 bases are TGTGCCAGCAGCTTAACCGGCGAGATGGAGACCCAGTACTTC. Translation: CASSLTGEMETQYF. V and J are TRBV7-3 and TRBJ2-5; D gene ambiguous. Germline-derived CDR1 and CDR2 are SGHTA and FQGTGA. Between the trimmed V and J ends, which lost 0 bases and 5 bases, there was a span of 10 bases. The CDR3 length is 14 residues.

This clonotype has ten or more counts. The chain uses TRBV7-9 and TRBJ1-2; D ambiguous. This CDR3 is built from 12 residues. The ends were cut back, 5 bases at V and 3 bases at J, with 7 bases in the middle. CDR1 and CDR2 from the germline V gene are SEHNR and FQNEAQ (reference sequence). The CDR3 here is CASSPQDYGYTF. The DNA for the CDR3 is TGTGCCAGCAGCCCCCAGGACTATGGCTACACCTTC.

The chain has TRBV3-1 and TRBJ2-5, with 7 bases that match TRBD1. Germline values: CDR1 LGHDT, CDR2 YNNKEL (reference sequence). The trim removed 3 bases at V and 3 bases at J, leaving 4 bases unmatched. CDR3 size: 14 residues. CDR3: CASSQTGLEETQYF. The CDR3 nucleotides are TGTGCCAGCAGCCAGACAGGGTTGGAAGAGACCCAGTACTTC.

This clonotype was counted between two and nine times. The chain combines TRBV29-1 with TRBJ2-5; weak D call: TRBD1 (5 bases). The germline V and J ends were trimmed by 2 bases and 4 bases, with 14 bases remaining between them. The CDR3 length is 14 residues. CDR1 is SQVTM and CDR2 is ANQGSEA in the germline V gene. DNA for the CDR3: TGCAGCGTTGAAACATGGGTGCAGGGAGAGACCCAGTACTTC. Amino acids: CSVETWVQGETQYF.

The chain carries TRBV5-1 and TRBJ1-2; possibly TRBD1 for D (5 bases). Germline V gives CDR1 SGHRS, CDR2 YFSETQ. The CDR3 extends over 16 amino acids. Trimming shortened V by 6 bases and J by 4 bases, and 22 bases separated the two germline ends. The CDR3 DNA reads TGCGCCAGCACCCCCGCCCCGACAGTCGGGGCCTATGGCTACACCTTC. The encoded protein is CASTPAPTVGAYGYTF.

This clonotype was seen only a few times. This chain uses TRBV7-9 with TRBJ2-1, with D hard to call. The V gene lost 4 bases and the J gene lost 4 bases, with 11 bases spanning the gap. Per germline, CDR1 SEHNR and CDR2 FQNEAQ (reference sequence). The CDR3 consists of 14 residues. CDR3 DNA: TGTGCCAGCAGCTCCGTAGACCGGTACAATGAGCAGTTCTTC. The encoded protein is CASSSVDRYNEQFF.

This clonotype was counted only a few times. The rearrangement uses TRBV29-1 and TRBJ1-1; the D is unclear. The germline V gene encodes CDR1 SQVTM and CDR2 ANQGSEA. V dropped 1 base and J dropped 0 bases, with 9 bases sitting between them. The CDR3 contains 14 residues. As DNA, the CDR3 is TGCAGCGTTGAAGTGGCCCCCGTGAACACTGAAGCTTTCTTT. Protein: CSVEVAPVNTEAFF.

The chain links TRBV5-4 to TRBJ2-5, with D perhaps assigned TRBD1 or TRBD2 (5 bases each). The germline V gene encodes CDR1 SGHNT and CDR2 YYREEE (reference sequence). The germline V and J ends were trimmed by 4 bases and 6 bases, with 7 bases remaining between them. CDR3 length: 11 residues. The CDR3 loop reads CASSRGQTQYF. The CDR3, as DNA: TGTGCCAGCAGCCGGGGCCAGACCCAGTACTTC.

This clonotype was recorded a few times. The chain couples TRBV6-4 to TRBJ1-2; 8 bases are shared with TRBD1. With 6 bases clipped from V and 4 bases from J, the junction kept 16 bases outside the gene matches. Looked up from germline, CDR1 is MRHNA and CDR2 is SNTAGT. The CDR3 sequence is 17 residues long. The CDR3 reads CASSPPWTGHNRYGYTF. DNA for the CDR3: TGTGCCAGCAGCCCACCCTGGACAGGGCATAATCGCTATGGCTACACCTTC.

In this sample, this clonotype turned up a few times. V gene TRBV29-1 combines with J gene TRBJ1-1, with D possibly matching TRBD1 (5 bases). V lost 3 bases and J lost 3, with 11 bases in between. This CDR3 is built from 13 residues. The germline gives CDR1 SQVTM, CDR2 ANQGSEA. In DNA, the CDR3 is TGCAGCGTTGAGAAACGGGGGGACACTGAAGCTTTCTTT. Translated, it gives CSVEKRGDTEAFF. The complete variable domain, with remaining parts taken from reference TRBV29-1 and TRBJ1-1, reads SAVISQKPSRDICQRGTSLTIQCQVDSQVTMMFWYRQQPGQSLTLIATANQGSEATYESGFVIDKFPISRPNLTFSTLTVSNMSPEDSSIYLCSVEKRGDTEAFFGQGTRLTVV.

This clonotype came up a few times. The CDR3 region is CASSPQQGKVDTQYF. The CDR3 DNA is TGTGCCAGCAGCCCCCAACAGGGGAAGGTAGATACGCAGTATTTT. This chain connects TRBV7-3 to TRBJ2-3; 7 bases are a match to TRBD1. Losses at the gene ends were 5 bases for V and 5 bases for J; bases not matched to a gene: 10. The V gene's germline CDR1 is SGHTA and CDR2 FQGTGA. This CDR3 spans 15 amino acids.

The V gene is TRBV9, the J gene TRBJ2-3, with D perhaps assigned TRBD1 or TRBD2 (5 bases each). The CDR3 spans 14 residues. V lost 6 bases, J lost 0 bases, and 11 bases lay in between. Per the germline V gene, CDR1 is SGDLS and CDR2 is YYNGEE. In DNA, the CDR3 is TGTGCCAGCACGTACAGGACTAGCACAGATACGCAGTATTTT. Translating gives CASTYRTSTDTQYF.

J is TRBJ1-6 and V is TRBV7-9, with D possibly being TRBD1 (5 bases). Germline loops: CDR1 SEHNR, CDR2 FQNEAQ (reference sequence). The CDR3 is 14 amino acids. Deletions cut 5 bases from V and 9 bases from J, with 14 bases between. CDR3 coding DNA: TGTGCCAGCAGCCTCGACAGCGGGAGTTCACCCCTCCACTTT. Translation gives CASSLDSGSSPLHF. Drawing the rest from reference TRBV7-9 and TRBJ1-6, the complete variable domain is DTGVSQNPRHKITKRGQNVTFRCDPISEHNRLYWYRQTLGQGPEFLTYFQNEAQLEKSRLLSDRFSAERPKGSFSTLEIQRTEQGDSAMYLCASSLDSGSSPLHFGNGTRLTVT.

Only a few counts were recorded for this clonotype. The J gene is TRBJ2-7, the V gene TRBV29-1; a possible D gene is TRBD2 (7 bases). CDR1 is SQVTM, CDR2 ANQGSEA, per germline. The V end was cut by 6 bases, the J end by 2 bases, with 14 bases between. The CDR3 consists of 13 residues. The CDR3 nucleotides read TGCAGCGTCGTCGGGGGGCCCACCTACGAGCAGTACTTC. This sequence encodes CSVVGGPTYEQYF.

This clonotype was seen a few times. J is TRBJ2-7 and V is TRBV5-1; D possibly corresponds to TRBD2 (5 bases). From germline, CDR1 is SGHRS and CDR2 YFSETQ. The CDR3 has 13 amino acids. V gave up 5 bases and J gave up 6 bases, with 15 bases separating them. The CDR3 spells CASRLSGGGEQYF. DNA for the CDR3: TGCGCCAGCAGACTGTCAGGAGGCGGCGAGCAGTACTTC. Filled out from reference TRBV5-1 and TRBJ2-7, the complete variable domain reads KAGVTQTPRYLIKTRGQQVTLSCSPISGHRSVSWYQQTPGQGLQFLFEYFSETQRNKGNFPGRFSGRQFSNSRSEMNVSTLELGDSALYLCASRLSGGGEQYFGPGTRLTVT.

Ten or more counts support this clonotype. The J gene is TRBJ1-3, the V gene TRBV12-3 or TRBV12-4; 7 nucleotides match TRBD1. The CDR3 runs 14 residues. V dropped 6 bases and J dropped 1; count of bases not matched to a gene: 3. CDR3 sequence reads: CASSLGQSGNTIYF. CDR3 DNA sequence: TGTGCCAGCAGCCTGGGACAGTCTGGAAACACCATATATTTT.

With regard to this clonotype: A read error may explain this, as a much larger clone is one base away. V gene TRBV11-3 combines with J gene TRBJ2-3; no clear D gene. The CDR3 has 12 residues. CDR1 is SGHNT and CDR2 is YENEEA in the germline V gene. The V end lost 1 base, the J end lost 2 bases, and 1 base lay between the germline ends. CDR3 DNA sequence: TGTGCCAGCAGCTTAGTCACAGATACGCAGTATTTT. It translates to CASSLVTDTQYF.

This clonotype was found many times. V usage is TRBV11-2 and J usage is TRBJ2-2; D might be TRBD2 (7 bases). The germline V gene encodes CDR1 SGHAT and CDR2 FQNNGV. The V end lost 3 bases, the J end lost 5 bases, and 19 bases lay between the germline ends. This CDR3 is built from 17 residues. CDR3 nucleotides: TGTGCCAGCAGCTTCCAACAGGGAGGGCTTAGGACCGGGGAGCTGTTTTTT. This codes for CASSFQQGGLRTGELFF.

This clonotype was seen ten or more times. The gene calls are TRBV7-6 and TRBJ2-6; D assignment may be TRBD1 or TRBD2 (5 bases each). The ends were cut back, 1 base at V and 1 base at J, with 8 bases in the middle. The CDR3 runs to 16 residues. Germline lookup yields CDR1 SGHVS and CDR2 FNYEAQ. The CDR3 sequence: CASSLGGGSGANVLTF. The CDR3 region has the DNA TGTGCCAGCAGCTTAGGTGGGGGATCTGGGGCCAACGTCCTGACTTTC.

Only a few counts were recorded for this clonotype. The chain uses TRBV7-2 and TRBJ2-6; no reliable D call. The germline CDR1 and CDR2 sequences are SGHTA and FQGNSA. The V and J ends lost 8 bases and 1 base respectively, with 9 bases between them. There are 14 residues in the CDR3. CDR3 in DNA: TGTGCCAGCCGTCAAGGATCTGGGGCCAACGTCCTGACTTTC. Translation: CASRQGSGANVLTF.

The table lists this clonotype with many counts. The V and J genes are TRBV4-1 and TRBJ1-1, with 7 nucleotides matching TRBD1. J lost 3 bases, V lost 7 bases, and 11 bases had no gene match. The CDR3 sequence is 15 residues long. Germline V gene sequence: CDR1 MGHRA, CDR2 YSYEKL. The CDR3: CASKGERTGDTEAFF. CDR3 sequence (DNA): TGCGCCAGCAAAGGGGAACGAACAGGGGACACTGAAGCTTTCTTT.

The rearrangement uses TRBV30 and TRBJ1-1; weak D call: TRBD1 (5 bases). Trimming stripped 0 bases from V and 5 bases from J, with 10 bases between. This CDR3 comprises 13 residues. Germline V CDR1 and CDR2: GTSNPN, SVGIG (reference sequence). The CDR3 DNA reads as TGTGCCTGGAGTGTAGGGGCGCGGACTGAAGCTTTCTTT. Protein: CAWSVGARTEAFF.